The 14 T cell receptor beta chains below were found in one sample sequenced in a study of TIL therapy for anti-PD-1-resistant metastatic lung cancer. The time point denotes: pre-treatment sample, taken before nivolumab and TIL therapy. The tumor samples were excised metastases, mostly pleural nodules or supraclavicular lymph nodes. The immunoSEQ assay was v3. The protocol was immunoSEQ multiplex PCR, while the TCRdb copy is restricted to in-frame clones and leaves out a portion. The sample shows roughly 92,000 clones, less than 70% of them seen only once. The sequencing used tumor tissue, collected at baseline. Receptors were obtained from a person aged 25-80 years with non-small cell lung cancer.

The genes are TRBV7-9 and TRBJ2-3; TRBD2 matches 9 bases. The CDR3 is made up of 16 amino acids. Unmatched junction bases numbered 5, after V lost 1 base and J lost 3 bases. Germline lookup yields CDR1 SEHNR and CDR2 FQNEAQ (reference sequence). The CDR3 region is CASSLVDSGSTDTQYF. The CDR3 DNA sequence: TGTGCCAGCAGCTTAGTTGATAGCGGGAGTACAGATACGCAGTATTTT.

V and J are TRBV6-2 or TRBV6-3 and TRBJ2-1; 7 nucleotides match TRBD2. After removal of 6 bases from V and 8 bases from J, the junction contained 10 bases not matched to a gene. The germline gives CDR1 MNHEY, CDR2 SVGEGT. The CDR3 has 14 amino acids. CDR3 bases: TGTGCCAGCAGCCTGAGCGGGGCCCGGTATGAGCAGTTCTTC. As protein: CASSLSGARYEQFF.

The chain recombines TRBV11-2 with TRBJ1-5; a weak D match, TRBD1 (6 bases). This CDR3 is 14 amino acids long. Trimming cost V 4 bases and J 1 base, with 8 bases left between them. Germline V gene lookup returns CDR1 SGHAT and CDR2 FQNNGV. CDR3 coding DNA: TGTGCCAGCAGCTCTAGGGGGAGCAATCAGCCCCAGCATTTT. This sequence encodes CASSSRGSNQPQHF.

The chain has TRBV7-2 and TRBJ2-5; D ambiguous. Germline CDR1 is SGHTA and CDR2 is FQGNSA. V lost 5 bases and J lost 5, with 18 bases in between. The CDR3 extends over 15 amino acids. CDR3 DNA: TGTGCCAGCAGCCCACGGGCGGACCCCGGGGAGACCCAGTACTTC. Translated, it gives CASSPRADPGETQYF.

This clone was detected many times. V usage is TRBV28 and J usage is TRBJ2-1; 9 bases line up with TRBD2. CDR1 MDHEN and CDR2 SYDVKM come from the germline V gene. V lost 4 bases to trimming and J lost 7 bases; unmatched junction nucleotides: 8. This CDR3 contains 15 residues. The CDR3 DNA reads TGTGCCAGCAGTTCAGCTAGCGGGATCTTGAATGAGCAGTTCTTC. Translation: CASSSASGILNEQFF. The variable domain in full, completed from reference TRBV28 and TRBJ2-1, reads DVKVTQSSRYLVKRTGEKVFLECVQDMDHENMFWYRQDPGLGLRLIYFSYDVKMKEKGDIPEGYSVSREKKERFSLILESASTNQTSMYLCASSSASGILNEQFFGPGTRLTVL.

The chain is built from TRBV21-1 and TRBJ2-3; the table's TRBD1 call for D was not verified on the DNA. TRBV21-1 is marked as a pseudogene. The CDR3 sequence is 16 residues long. The CDR3 DNA reads as TGTGCCAGCAGCGAAGAACAGGGTAGACTCGCAGATACGCAGTATTTT. This encodes CASSEEQGRLADTQYF.

The genes are TRBV28 and TRBJ2-1; D is perhaps TRBD2 (5 bases). CDR1 MDHEN and CDR2 SYDVKM come from the germline V gene. The CDR3 runs to 14 residues. V lost 2 bases and J 9 bases, leaving 14 bases between the germline ends. CDR3 coding DNA: TGTGCCAGCAGTTTACTAGCAAGCCGGGGTGAGCAGTTCTTC. Amino acid sequence: CASSLLASRGEQFF.

The V call is TRBV9, the J call TRBJ2-1; D might be TRBD1 (5 bases). CDR1 and CDR2 from the germline V gene are SGDLS and YYNGEE. The ends were cut back, 0 bases at V and 6 bases at J, with 7 bases in the middle. The CDR3 covers 13 residues. This CDR3 is CASSVAGINEQFF. DNA for the CDR3: TGTGCCAGCAGCGTAGCAGGGATCAATGAGCAGTTCTTC.

The chain combines TRBV15 with TRBJ2-4; 8 nucleotides match TRBD2. V dropped 1 base and J dropped 3; count of bases not matched to a gene: 5. The germline gives CDR1 LNHNV, CDR2 YYDKDF (reference sequence). The length of the CDR3 is 16 residues. The CDR3 spells CATSRVGTRIKNIQYF. The CDR3 DNA reads as TGTGCCACCAGCAGAGTCGGGACTAGGATCAAAAACATTCAGTACTTC.

This clone has just a few counts. The junction departs from the called germline gene at one end, perhaps through a read error. The rearrangement uses TRBV7-3 and TRBJ2-2, with D maybe TRBD2 (6 bases). Germline CDR1 and CDR2: SGHTA and FQGTGA. The CDR3 runs 13 residues. CDR3 protein: CASSTRLDGGLFF. The CDR3 DNA reads as TGTGCCAGCAGCACCCGACTAGACGGGGGGCTGTTTTTT. The full variable domain, with the rest looked up from reference TRBV7-3 and TRBJ2-2, is GAGVSQTPSNKVTEKGKYVELRCDPISGHTALYWYRQSLGQGPEFLIYFQGTGAADDSGLPNDRFFAVRPEGSVSTLKIQRTERGDSAVYLCASSTRLDGGLFFGEGSRLTVL.

J is TRBJ2-1 and V is TRBV24-1, with 8 bases identical to TRBD1. The CDR3 loop spans 17 amino acids. Trimming cost V 0 bases and J 5 bases; bases outside gene matches: 8. CDR1 and CDR2 (germline): KGHDR, SFDVKD. CDR3 amino acids: CATSDLQGAGDNNEQFF. The CDR3 region has the DNA TGTGCCACCAGTGATTTGCAGGGGGCAGGGGATAACAATGAGCAGTTCTTC.

This clone was detected ten times or more. The rearrangement uses TRBV19 and TRBJ2-4; D is unresolved. The CDR3 is 14 residues long. V was shortened by 3 bases and J by 0 bases, with 6 bases between the two germline ends. The germline V gene has CDR1 LNHDA and CDR2 SQIVND (reference sequence). As DNA, the CDR3 is TGTGCCAGTAGTATTTTGGGAGCCAAAAACATTCAGTACTTC. This gives the protein CASSILGAKNIQYF.

This clone occurred a few times. The rearrangement links TRBV7-3 to TRBJ2-1, with 10 bases matching TRBD1. Germline CDR1 is SGHTA and CDR2 is FQGTGA. This CDR3 is 16 amino acids long. V lost 0 bases to trimming and J lost 1 base; unmatched junction nucleotides: 0. CDR3 sequence reads: CASSLTGQGSYNEQFF. The CDR3, as DNA: TGTGCCAGCAGCTTAACGGGACAGGGGTCCTACAATGAGCAGTTCTTC.

This clone showed up many times. The genes are TRBV7-9 and TRBJ2-3; 14 bases match TRBD2. Trimming at V came to 2 bases and at J to 5 bases, leaving 6 bases not matched to a gene. The germline gives CDR1 SEHNR, CDR2 FQNEAQ (reference sequence). CDR3 length equals 17 residues. The CDR3 region is CASSLSPGTSGRDTQYF. CDR3 nucleotide sequence: TGTGCCAGCAGCTTAAGCCCCGGGACTAGCGGGAGAGATACGCAGTATTTT.